The 27 T cell receptor beta chains below come from one sample, sequenced in a study of blood T cell repertoires in COVID-19. Sequenced by immunoSEQ multiplex PCR; TCRdb stores in-frame clones only, minus some. In the table there are roughly 140,000 clones, approximately 80% of which are singletons. Sample: peripheral blood. These receptors all stem from a human donor in a cohort sampled during active COVID-19.

This sequence joins TRBV2 and TRBJ1-4; 10 bases align to TRBD1. The CDR3 sequence is 14 residues long. Trimming took 4 bases from V and 6 from J; bases not matched to a gene: 2. Germline CDR1 SNHLY, CDR2 FYNNEI. The CDR3 protein is CASSGDRGDEKLFF. CDR3 coding DNA: TGTGCCAGCAGTGGGGACAGGGGAGATGAAAAACTGTTTTTT.

The chain employs TRBV7-9 and TRBJ1-2, with D unclear. V lost 6 bases and J 8 bases, leaving 16 bases between the germline ends. This CDR3 is 13 amino acids long. Germline CDR1 SEHNR, CDR2 FQNEAQ (reference sequence). CDR3 amino acids: CASRVDGPGGYTF. The CDR3 bases are TGTGCCAGCAGGGTAGACGGGCCGGGGGGCTACACCTTC.

The chain carries TRBV24-1 and TRBJ1-5, with TRBD1 identical over 7 bases. Germline values: CDR1 KGHDR, CDR2 SFDVKD. The CDR3 spans 16 residues. V was pared by 4 bases and J by 3 bases, with 8 bases of the junction left unmatched. This CDR3 reads CATSDPLTGPNQPQHF. CDR3 coding DNA: TGTGCCACCAGTGACCCACTGACAGGGCCCAATCAGCCCCAGCATTTT.

The V and J genes are TRBV4-3 and TRBJ2-4, with TRBD1 as a possible D gene (6 bases). Trimming took off 1 base at V and 6 bases at J, with 13 bases between the two ends. CDR1 is LGHNA and CDR2 is YSLEER in the germline V gene. The CDR3 is 15 amino acids. CDR3 loop: CASSQGQGPRNIQYF. Here the CDR3 DNA reads TGCGCCAGCAGCCAAGGCCAGGGGCCGAGAAACATTCAGTACTTC.

The chain employs TRBV15 and TRBJ1-1; 7 nucleotides line up with TRBD1. Trimming took 5 bases from V and 4 from J; bases not matched to a gene: 4. The CDR3 is made up of 13 amino acids. Per germline, CDR1 LNHNV and CDR2 YYDKDF (reference sequence). The CDR3 coding sequence is TGTGCCACCAGCCCACAGGGGCGCACTGAAGCTTTCTTT. This translates into CATSPQGRTEAFF.

The gene calls are TRBV20-1 and TRBJ2-2; a possible D gene is TRBD2 (5 bases). Trimming shortened V by 3 bases and J by 1 base, and 6 bases separated the two germline ends. This CDR3 is built from 13 residues. Germline V gene data show CDR1 as DFQATT and CDR2 as SNEGSKA (reference sequence). This CDR3 is CSASGGNTGELFF. CDR3 sequence (DNA): TGCAGTGCTAGTGGAGGGAACACCGGGGAGCTGTTTTTT.

V and J are TRBV27 and TRBJ2-7, with 8 positions matching TRBD1. The germline CDR1 and CDR2 sequences are MNHEY and SMNVEV (reference sequence). This CDR3 is built from 15 residues. V shed 5 bases and J 2 bases; nucleotides not matched to a gene: 8. CDR3 nucleotides: TGTGCCAGCAGTCTCGGACAGGGAGGTACCTACGAGCAGTACTTC. As protein: CASSLGQGGTYEQYF.

V and J are TRBV6-5 and TRBJ2-5; 8 bases match TRBD1. The CDR3 spans 15 residues. Germline V gene lookup returns CDR1 MNHEY and CDR2 SVGAGI. V dropped 6 bases and J dropped 5; count of bases not matched to a gene: 11. The CDR3 is CASSQDRGEAETQYF. Here the CDR3 DNA reads TGTGCCAGCAGCCAAGACAGGGGAGAGGCGGAGACCCAGTACTTC.

The chain couples TRBV5-4 to TRBJ2-2; no definite D call. V lost 1 base and J 0 bases, leaving 7 bases between the germline ends. The germline V gene has CDR1 SGHNT and CDR2 YYREEE (reference sequence). The CDR3 spans 15 residues. The CDR3 here is CASSLTAANTGELFF. CDR3 nucleotides: TGTGCCAGCAGCTTGACAGCTGCGAACACCGGGGAGCTGTTTTTT.

V usage is TRBV18 and J usage is TRBJ1-1; TRBD1 might be the D (5 bases). Trimming shortened V by 2 bases and J by 3 bases, and 16 bases separated the two germline ends. CDR1 and CDR2 (germline): KGHSH, LQKENI. This CDR3 contains 16 residues. CDR3 amino acids: CASSPSIETVYTEAFF. The CDR3 DNA follows: TGTGCCAGCTCACCAAGTATAGAGACAGTATACACTGAAGCTTTCTTT.

This chain uses TRBV5-1 with TRBJ1-2; D unclear. CDR1 is SGHRS, CDR2 YFSETQ, per germline. The ends were cut back, 6 bases at V and 4 bases at J, with 13 bases in the middle. The CDR3 consists of 13 residues. Here the CDR3 reads CASTDQVGYGYTF. CDR3 in DNA: TGCGCCAGCACGGATCAGGTGGGCTATGGCTACACCTTC. Complete variable domain (other parts from reference TRBV5-1 and TRBJ1-2): KAGVTQTPRYLIKTRGQQVTLSCSPISGHRSVSWYQQTPGQGLQFLFEYFSETQRNKGNFPGRFSGRQFSNSRSEMNVSTLELGDSALYLCASTDQVGYGYTFGSGTRLTVV.

The V call is TRBV7-2, the J call TRBJ2-5; TRBD2 aligns across 11 bases. This CDR3 spans 16 amino acids. Trimming took 3 bases from V and 4 from J; bases not matched to a gene: 7. Germline CDR1 reads SGHTA; CDR2 reads FQGNSA. This chain's CDR3 is CASSFEASGGSETQYF. The CDR3 region has the DNA TGTGCCAGCAGCTTTGAAGCTAGCGGGGGGTCAGAGACCCAGTACTTC. Variable domain in full (rest from reference TRBV7-2 and TRBJ2-5): GAGVSQSPSNKVTEKGKDVELRCDPISGHTALYWYRQSLGQGLEFLIYFQGNSAPDKSGLPSDRFSAERTGGSVSTLTIQRTQQEDSAVYLCASSFEASGGSETQYFGPGTRLLVL.

This clone was seen a single time. V gene TRBV7-9 combines with J gene TRBJ2-3; D is ambiguous. Germline V gene sequence: CDR1 SEHNR, CDR2 FQNEAQ (reference sequence). There are 14 residues in the CDR3. V dropped 4 bases and J dropped 0 bases, with 8 bases sitting between them. As DNA, the CDR3 is TGTGCCAGCAGCTCCTCCTCTAGCACAGATACGCAGTATTTT. It specifies CASSSSSSTDTQYF. Full variable domain (remainder filled in from reference TRBV7-9 and TRBJ2-3): DTGVSQNPRHKITKRGQNVTFRCDPISEHNRLYWYRQTLGQGPEFLTYFQNEAQLEKSRLLSDRFSAERPKGSFSTLEIQRTEQGDSAMYLCASSSSSSTDTQYFGPGTRLTVL.

This clone was seen at least ten times. The V and J genes are TRBV7-3 and TRBJ1-1; possible D gene TRBD1, 5 bases. The CDR3 covers 15 residues. Trimming pared 2 bases from V and 10 bases from J, leaving 20 bases between. CDR1 SGHTA and CDR2 FQGTGA come from the germline V gene. The CDR3 sequence: CASSLAAGKSDGAFF. The DNA for the CDR3 is TGTGCCAGCAGCTTAGCGGCAGGGAAATCCGACGGAGCTTTCTTT. Complete variable domain (other parts from reference TRBV7-3 and TRBJ1-1): GAGVSQTPSNKVTEKGKYVELRCDPISGHTALYWYRQSLGQGPEFLIYFQGTGAADDSGLPNDRFFAVRPEGSVSTLKIQRTERGDSAVYLCASSLAAGKSDGAFFGQGTRLTVV.

This chain links TRBV19 with TRBJ2-6; D is possibly TRBD2 (6 bases). Germline V gene lookup returns CDR1 LNHDA and CDR2 SQIVND (reference sequence). V dropped 6 bases and J dropped 2 bases, with 14 bases sitting between them. This CDR3 is 16 amino acids long. CDR3 region: CASRPGRGAGANVLTF. The CDR3, as DNA: TGTGCCAGTAGGCCGGGACGCGGGGCTGGGGCCAACGTCCTGACTTTC.

This clone was seen just once. This chain connects TRBV7-2 to TRBJ2-1; D gene unclear. The germline V gene has CDR1 SGHTA and CDR2 FQGNSA. V lost 6 bases and J lost 0, with 15 bases in between. This CDR3 has 16 residues. Here the CDR3 DNA reads TGTGCCAGCAGTTTTACGACTGCCAGCTCCTACAATGAGCAGTTCTTC. Encoded protein: CASSFTTASSYNEQFF.

The chain employs TRBV6-6 and TRBJ2-7, with D maybe TRBD1 (5 bases). CDR1 MNHNY and CDR2 SVGAGI come from the germline V gene (reference sequence). The CDR3 spans 14 residues. In DNA, the CDR3 is TGTGCTTCAACTTCCGACAGTGGAAACTACGAGCAGTACTTC. It is translated as CASTSDSGNYEQYF.

The chain has TRBV28 and TRBJ1-1; D gene uncertain. Germline V gene lookup returns CDR1 MDHEN and CDR2 SYDVKM. Trimming took off 6 bases at V and 1 base at J, with 9 bases between the two ends. The CDR3 has 13 residues. The CDR3 DNA follows: TGTGCCAGCAGCCTAAGAACGAACACTGAAGCTTTCTTT. This codes for CASSLRTNTEAFF.

The chain uses TRBV11-2 and TRBJ2-1; TRBD1 agrees at 10 bases. Trimming took 6 bases from V and 4 from J; bases not matched to a gene: 9. The CDR3 spans 16 residues. Per the germline V gene, CDR1 is SGHAT and CDR2 is FQNNGV. CDR3 residues: CASRRQGARLYNEQFF. CDR3 nucleotides: TGTGCCAGCAGAAGACAGGGGGCTCGGCTGTACAATGAGCAGTTCTTC.

The genes are TRBV10-3 and TRBJ2-1; D perhaps matches TRBD2 (5 bases). The V end was cut by 11 bases, the J end by 10 bases, with 21 bases between. This CDR3 is built from 13 residues. Germline CDR1 and CDR2: ENHRY and SYGVKD. The CDR3 here is CALTQRKGGEQFF. The CDR3 DNA follows: TGTGCCCTGACACAGCGGAAGGGTGGGGAGCAGTTCTTC.

The rearrangement links TRBV5-4 to TRBJ2-1; D is undetermined. CDR1 is SGHNT and CDR2 is YYREEE in the germline V gene (reference sequence). Trimming removed 2 bases at V and 9 bases at J, with 9 bases between. This CDR3 contains 12 residues. The DNA for the CDR3 is TGTGCCAGCAGCTTCCGAAACGGTGAGCAGTTCTTC. It encodes CASSFRNGEQFF.

V gene TRBV29-1 combines with J gene TRBJ1-2, with D perhaps TRBD1 (5 bases). Germline V lookup: CDR1 SQVTM, CDR2 ANQGSEA. V shed 3 bases and J shed 6 bases, with 14 bases lying between them. The length of the CDR3 is 13 residues. DNA of the CDR3: TGCAGCGTTGAGGGCCAGGGAGGCCATGGCTACACCTTC. It is translated as CSVEGQGGHGYTF.

The J gene is TRBJ2-1, the V gene TRBV4-1; tentatively, D is TRBD2 (6 bases). Trimming pared 4 bases from V and 4 bases from J, leaving 17 bases between. The CDR3 runs to 16 residues. Germline V gives CDR1 MGHRA, CDR2 YSYEKL. CDR3 coding DNA: TGCGCCAGCAGCCGCCCGGGACTCTCAACTTACAATGAGCAGTTCTTC. Residues: CASSRPGLSTYNEQFF.

The rearrangement links TRBV2 to TRBJ1-2, with 10 nucleotides matching TRBD1. The junction had 2 bases not matched to a gene; V was cut back by 4 bases and J by 0 bases. CDR1 and CDR2 from the germline V gene are SNHLY and FYNNEI. The CDR3 sequence is 15 residues long. CDR3 residues: CASSVGTGANYGYTF. The CDR3 DNA follows: TGTGCCAGCAGTGTAGGGACAGGGGCTAACTATGGCTACACCTTC.

This clone has a single count. J is TRBJ1-1 and V is TRBV6-5; 7 positions agree with TRBD1. J was trimmed by 12 bases and V by 2 bases; bases with no gene match: 9. CDR3 length equals 13 residues. Looked up from germline, CDR1 is MNHEY and CDR2 is SVGAGI. CDR3 sequence reads: CASSYGWDSETFF. DNA of the CDR3: TGTGCCAGCAGTTACGGGTGGGACAGCGAAACTTTCTTT.

This chain uses TRBV3-1 (or the pseudogene TRBV3-2) with TRBJ2-2, with TRBD2 matching 10 bases. Germline CDR1 LGHDT, CDR2 YNNKEL (reference sequence). There are 19 residues in the CDR3. The V gene end was trimmed by 3 bases and the J gene end by 2 bases; junction bases not matched to a gene: 12. The CDR3 loop reads CASSHLEGLAGANTGELFF. The CDR3 DNA is TGTGCCAGCAGCCACCTTGAAGGGCTAGCGGGGGCTAACACCGGGGAGCTGTTTTTT.

The chain joins TRBV28 to TRBJ1-6, with 8 bases identical to TRBD1. The junction had 8 bases not matched to a gene; V was cut back by 7 bases and J by 9 bases. Germline CDR1 reads MDHEN; CDR2 reads SYDVKM. There are 14 residues in the CDR3. The CDR3 DNA reads TGTGCCAGCACCCTGACAGGGGTAGGTTCACCCCTCCACTTT. Its protein product is CASTLTGVGSPLHF.